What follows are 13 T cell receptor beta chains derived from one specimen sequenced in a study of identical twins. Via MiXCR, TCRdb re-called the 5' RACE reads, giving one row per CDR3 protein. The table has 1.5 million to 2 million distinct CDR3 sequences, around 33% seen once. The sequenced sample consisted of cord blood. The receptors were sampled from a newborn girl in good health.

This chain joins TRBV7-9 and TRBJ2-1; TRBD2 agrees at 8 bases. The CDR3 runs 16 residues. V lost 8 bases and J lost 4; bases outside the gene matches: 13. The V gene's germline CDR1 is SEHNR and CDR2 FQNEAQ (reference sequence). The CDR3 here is CASRLVRGDLYNEQFF. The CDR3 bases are TGTGCCAGCCGGTTGGTGCGGGGGGACCTTTACAATGAGCAGTTCTTC. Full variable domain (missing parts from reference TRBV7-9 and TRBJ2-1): DTGVSQNPRHKITKRGQNVTFRCDPISEHNRLYWYRQTLGQGPEFLTYFQNEAQLEKSRLLSDRFSAERPKGSFSTLEIQRTEQGDSAMYLCASRLVRGDLYNEQFFGPGTRLTVL.

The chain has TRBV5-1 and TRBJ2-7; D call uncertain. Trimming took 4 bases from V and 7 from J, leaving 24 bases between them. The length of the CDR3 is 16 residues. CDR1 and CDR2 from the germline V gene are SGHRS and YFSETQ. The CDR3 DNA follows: TGCGCCAGCAGCGCCGCCCACCCAAGCTCCTACAATGAGCAGTACTTC. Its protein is CASSAAHPSSYNEQYF.

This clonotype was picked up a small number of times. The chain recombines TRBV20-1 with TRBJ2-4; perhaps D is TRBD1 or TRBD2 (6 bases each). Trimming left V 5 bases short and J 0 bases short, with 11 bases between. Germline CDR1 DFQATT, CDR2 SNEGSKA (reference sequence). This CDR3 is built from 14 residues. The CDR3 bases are TGCAGTGCTTCAGGGGAGGTAGCCAAAAACATTCAGTACTTC. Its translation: CSASGEVAKNIQYF.

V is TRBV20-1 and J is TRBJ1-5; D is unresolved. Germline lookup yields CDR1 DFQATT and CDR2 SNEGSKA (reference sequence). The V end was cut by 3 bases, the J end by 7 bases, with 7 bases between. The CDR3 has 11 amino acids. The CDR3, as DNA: TGCAGTGCTAGCGTGGGGCAGCCCCAGCATTTT. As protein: CSASVGQPQHF.

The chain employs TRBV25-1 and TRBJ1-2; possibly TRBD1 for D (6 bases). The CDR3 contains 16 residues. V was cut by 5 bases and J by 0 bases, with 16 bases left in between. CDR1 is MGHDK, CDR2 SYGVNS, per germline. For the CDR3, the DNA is TGTGCCAGCAGTTACCCGCGGGGGCTTTCTAACTATGGCTACACCTTC. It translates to CASSYPRGLSNYGYTF.

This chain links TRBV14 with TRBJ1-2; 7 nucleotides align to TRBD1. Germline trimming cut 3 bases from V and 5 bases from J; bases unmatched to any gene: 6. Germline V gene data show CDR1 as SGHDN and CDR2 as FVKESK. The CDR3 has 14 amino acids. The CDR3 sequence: CASSHGTDYYGYTF. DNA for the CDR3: TGTGCCAGCAGCCATGGGACAGACTATTATGGCTACACCTTC.

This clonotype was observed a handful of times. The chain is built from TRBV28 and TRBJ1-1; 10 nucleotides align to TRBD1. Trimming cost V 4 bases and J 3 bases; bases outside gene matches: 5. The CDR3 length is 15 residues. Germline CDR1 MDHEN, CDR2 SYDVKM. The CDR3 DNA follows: TGTGCCAGCAGTTCGACCGGGACAGGGGACACTGAAGCTTTCTTT. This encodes CASSSTGTGDTEAFF.

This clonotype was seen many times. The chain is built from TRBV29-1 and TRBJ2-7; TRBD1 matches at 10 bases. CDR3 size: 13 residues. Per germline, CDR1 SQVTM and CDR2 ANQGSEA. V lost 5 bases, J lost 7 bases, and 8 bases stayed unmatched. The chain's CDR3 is CSVPRTGGREQYF. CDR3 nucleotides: TGCAGCGTTCCTCGGACAGGGGGTAGGGAGCAGTACTTC.

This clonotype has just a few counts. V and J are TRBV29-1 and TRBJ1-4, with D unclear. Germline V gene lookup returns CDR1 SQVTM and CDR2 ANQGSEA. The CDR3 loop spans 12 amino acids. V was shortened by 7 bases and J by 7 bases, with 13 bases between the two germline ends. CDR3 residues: CSADGVGEKLFF. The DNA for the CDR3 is TGCAGCGCAGACGGGGTAGGTGAAAAACTGTTTTTT.

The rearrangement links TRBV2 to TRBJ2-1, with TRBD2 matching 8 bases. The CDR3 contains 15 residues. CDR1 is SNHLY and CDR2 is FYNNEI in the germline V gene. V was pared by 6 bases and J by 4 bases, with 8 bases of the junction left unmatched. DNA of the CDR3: TGTGCCAGCAGCGAAACTAGCGGAGATTACAATGAGCAGTTCTTC. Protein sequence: CASSETSGDYNEQFF.

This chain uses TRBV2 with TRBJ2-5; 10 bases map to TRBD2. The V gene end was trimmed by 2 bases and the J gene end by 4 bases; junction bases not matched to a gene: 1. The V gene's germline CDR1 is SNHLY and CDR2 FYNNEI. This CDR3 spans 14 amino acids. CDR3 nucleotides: TGTGCCAGCAGTGAACTAGCGGGAGCAGAGACCCAGTACTTC. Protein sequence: CASSELAGAETQYF.

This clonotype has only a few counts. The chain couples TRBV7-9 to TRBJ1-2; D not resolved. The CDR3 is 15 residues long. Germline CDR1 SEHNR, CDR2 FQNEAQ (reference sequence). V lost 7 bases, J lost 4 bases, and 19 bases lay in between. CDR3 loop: CASTPPQTDLYGYTF. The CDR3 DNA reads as TGTGCCAGCACCCCCCCTCAGACCGATCTCTATGGCTACACCTTC.

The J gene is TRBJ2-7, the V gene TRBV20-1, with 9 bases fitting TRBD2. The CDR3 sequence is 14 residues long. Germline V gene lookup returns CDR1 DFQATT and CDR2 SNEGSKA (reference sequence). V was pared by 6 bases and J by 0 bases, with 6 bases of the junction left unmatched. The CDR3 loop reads CSAFTSGRSYEQYF. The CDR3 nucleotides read TGCAGTGCCTTCACTAGCGGGCGCTCCTACGAGCAGTACTTC.